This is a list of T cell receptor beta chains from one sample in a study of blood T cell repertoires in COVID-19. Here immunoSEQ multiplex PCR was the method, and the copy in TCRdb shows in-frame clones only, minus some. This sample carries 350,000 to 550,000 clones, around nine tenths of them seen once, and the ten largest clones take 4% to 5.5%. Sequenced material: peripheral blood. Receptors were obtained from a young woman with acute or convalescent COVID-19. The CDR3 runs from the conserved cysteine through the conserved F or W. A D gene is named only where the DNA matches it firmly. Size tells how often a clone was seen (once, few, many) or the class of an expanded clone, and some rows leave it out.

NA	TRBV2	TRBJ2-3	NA	TGTGCCAGCAGTCAAGCCGGGAATACGCAGTATTTT	CASSQAGNTQYF
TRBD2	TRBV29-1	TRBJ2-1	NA	TGCAGCGTTATTTGGCGGGGGGGTCAGCAGTTCTTC	CSVIWRGGQQFF
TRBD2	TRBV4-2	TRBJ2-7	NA	TGTGCCAGCAGCCTAGCGGGGGGGAGCTCCTACGAGCAGTACTTC	CASSLAGGSSYEQYF
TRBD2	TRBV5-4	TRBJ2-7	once	TGTGCCAGCAGCTTGGAGGGACTAGCGGGGGGGCCTACCTACGAGCAGTACTTC	CASSLEGLAGGPTYEQYF
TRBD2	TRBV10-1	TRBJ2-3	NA	TGCGCCAGCAGCCAGAGCGGGGGGGCCTTCGATACGCAGTATTTT	CASSQSGGAFDTQYF
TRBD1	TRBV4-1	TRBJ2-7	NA	TGCGCCAGCAGCCATCGCCGACAGGGGGAGCGCGAGCAGTACTTC	CASSHRRQGEREQYF
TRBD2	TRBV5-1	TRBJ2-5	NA	TGCGCCAGCAGTGCCCGGCTAGCGGGGGGCGGGGAGACCCAGTACTTC	CASSARLAGGGETQYF
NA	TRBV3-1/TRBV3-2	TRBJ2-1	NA	TGTGCCAGCAGCCAAGACGGAACAGGATCCAATGAGCAGTTCTTC	CASSQDGTGSNEQFF
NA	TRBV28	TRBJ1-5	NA	TGTGCCAGCAGTCTACTCCGGGGGGGCAGGGGTGGTCAGCCCCAGCATTTT	CASSLLRGGRGGQPQHF
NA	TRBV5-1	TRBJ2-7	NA	TGCGCCAGCAGCTTGGTGGGGCCCCTCGAGCAGTACTTC	CASSLVGPLEQYF
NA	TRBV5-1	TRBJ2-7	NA	TGCGCCAGCAGCTCCCGCCCTAACTACGAGCAGTACTTC	CASSSRPNYEQYF
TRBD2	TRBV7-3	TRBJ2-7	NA	TGTGCCAGCAGCCCGGGACTAGCGAATGCCTACGAGCAGTACTTC	CASSPGLANAYEQYF
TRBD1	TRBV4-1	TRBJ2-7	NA	TGCGCCAGCAGCCAAAGGGGGCCGGGATCCTACGAGCAGTACTTC	CASSQRGPGSYEQYF
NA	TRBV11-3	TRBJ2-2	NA	TGTGCCAGCAGCTTCAGGGCAGGGATAAACACCGGGGAGCTGTTTTTT	CASSFRAGINTGELFF
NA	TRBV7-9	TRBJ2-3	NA	TGTGCCAGCAGCTCGGACAGTTCAGATACGCAGTATTTT	CASSSDSSDTQYF
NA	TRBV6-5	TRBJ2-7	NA	TGTGCCAGCAGTTCCACGGCGGCGGGGAGCGAGCAGTACTTC	CASSSTAAGSEQYF
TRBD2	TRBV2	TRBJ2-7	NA	TGTGCCAGCCGACAACTTAGCGGGGGGATGACTTACGAGCAGTACTTC	CASRQLSGGMTYEQYF
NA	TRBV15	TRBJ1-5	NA	TGTGCCACCAGCAGAGATATTCGGGGTCTTGGTCAGCCCCAGCATTTT	CATSRDIRGLGQPQHF
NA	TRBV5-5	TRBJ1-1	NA	TGTGCCAGCAGCATACAGTCGAACACTGAAGCTTTCTTT	CASSIQSNTEAFF
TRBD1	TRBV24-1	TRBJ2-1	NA	TGTGCCACCAGCCGAGGGACAGGGACATACAATGAGCAGTTCTTC	CATSRGTGTYNEQFF
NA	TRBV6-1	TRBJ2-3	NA	TGTGCCAGCAGTGAAAGGTTAGGGAGCGCAGATACGCAGTATTTT	CASSERLGSADTQYF
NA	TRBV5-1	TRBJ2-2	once	TGCGCCAGCAGCCTTCAGGGGACCACCGGGGAGCTGTTTTTT	CASSLQGTTGELFF
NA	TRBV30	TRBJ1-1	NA	TGTGCCTGGAGTTCCTCGGCTCTAGGAGCTTTCTTT	CAWSSSALGAFF
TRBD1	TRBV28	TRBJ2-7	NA	TGTGCCAGCGGGGATCCGGGACAGGGGGTTTACGAGCAGTACTTC	CASGDPGQGVYEQYF
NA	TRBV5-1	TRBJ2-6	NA	TGCGCCAGCAGCTTCTCAGGGACTGGGGCCAACGTCCTGACTTTC	CASSFSGTGANVLTF
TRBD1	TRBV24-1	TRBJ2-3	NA	TGTGCCACCAGTGACCCCGGACAGGGTACCACAGATACGCAGTATTTT	CATSDPGQGTTDTQYF
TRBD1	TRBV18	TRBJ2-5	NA	TGTGCCAGCTCACCGACAGGGGGCGAAGAGACCCAGTACTTC	CASSPTGGEETQYF
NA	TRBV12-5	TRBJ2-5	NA	TGTGCTAGGGTTCACGGGGGTTTCCAAGAGACCCAGTACTTC	CARVHGGFQETQYF
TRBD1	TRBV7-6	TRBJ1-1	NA	TGTGCCAGCAGCTTATGGTCAGGGGGTCTCCACACTGAAGCTTTCTTT	CASSLWSGGLHTEAFF
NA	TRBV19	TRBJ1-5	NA	TGTGCCAGTAGTGATATAACACAGCCCCAGCATTTT	CASSDITQPQHF
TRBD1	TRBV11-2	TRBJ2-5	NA	TGTGCCAGCAGCCCCCCCGGGGCGGACAGGGGGGAGACCCAGTACTTC	CASSPPGADRGETQYF
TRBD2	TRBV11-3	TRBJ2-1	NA	TGTGCCAGCAGCGTCCAGCGGGGGGGATTCAATGAGCAGTTCTTC	CASSVQRGGFNEQFF
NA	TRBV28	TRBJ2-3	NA	NA	CASSSSGQGAQNTQYF
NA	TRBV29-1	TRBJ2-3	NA	TGCAGCGTTGATCGGGGCACAGATACGCAGTATTTT	CSVDRGTDTQYF
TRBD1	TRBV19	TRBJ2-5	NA	TGTGCCAGTAGTTCCGCAGCCGGGACAGGGGGAGCGCAGACCCAGTACTTC	CASSSAAGTGGAQTQYF
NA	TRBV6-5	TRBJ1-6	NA	TGTGCCAGCACCTGGGGCAGGAATAATTCACCCCTCCACTTT	CASTWGRNNSPLHF
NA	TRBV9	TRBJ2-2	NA	TGTGCCAGCAGCCCCCCGACAGGAAAGAACACCGGGGAGCTGTTTTTT	CASSPPTGKNTGELFF
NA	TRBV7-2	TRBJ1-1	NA	TGTGCCAGCAGCTTACTCAGAGGGAACACTGAAGCTTTCTTT	CASSLLRGNTEAFF
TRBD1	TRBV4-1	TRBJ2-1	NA	TGCGCCAGCAGCCGACTACAGGGGGACAATGAGCAGTTCTTC	CASSRLQGDNEQFF
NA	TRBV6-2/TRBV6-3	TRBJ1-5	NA	TGTGCCAGCAGTTACCTCCAGATTGAGGGCAATCAGCCCCAGCATTTT	CASSYLQIEGNQPQHF
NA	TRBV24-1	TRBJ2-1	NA	TGTGCCACCAGTGAACCTAATTCAGACATACAGTTATACAATGAGCAGTTCTTC	CATSEPNSDIQLYNEQFF
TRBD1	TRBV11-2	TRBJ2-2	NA	TGTGCCAGCAGCTGGCCGGGACAGGGTGTCACCGGGGAGCTGTTTTTT	CASSWPGQGVTGELFF
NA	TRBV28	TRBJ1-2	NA	TGTGCCAGCAGCACTACACGATATGGCTACACCTTC	CASSTTRYGYTF
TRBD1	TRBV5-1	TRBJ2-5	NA	TGCGCCAGTCACCTGGGACAGCAAGAGACCCAGTACTTC	CASHLGQQETQYF
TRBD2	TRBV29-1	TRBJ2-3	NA	TGCAGCGTTGAAGAGGGCTCTGGGACTAGAGGGGGGGGAGATACGCAGTATTTT	CSVEEGSGTRGGGDTQYF
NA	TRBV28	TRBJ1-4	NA	TGTGCCAGCAGTTTCCCGGTTAATGAAAAACTGTTTTTT	CASSFPVNEKLFF
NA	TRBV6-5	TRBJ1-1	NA	TGTGCCAGCATTATGAACACTGAAGCTTTCTTT	CASIMNTEAFF
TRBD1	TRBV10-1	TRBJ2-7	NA	TGCGCCAGCAGTGAAGGGACAGGCCCCTACGAGCAGTACTTC	CASSEGTGPYEQYF
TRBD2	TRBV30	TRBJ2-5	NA	TGTGCCTGGAGTAAGACTAGCGGGGGGAGAGAGACCCAGTACTTC	CAWSKTSGGRETQYF
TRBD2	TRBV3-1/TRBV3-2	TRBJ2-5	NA	TGTGCCAGCAGCTTCCGGACTAGCGGGGGGGTCCAAGAGACCCAGTACTTC	CASSFRTSGGVQETQYF
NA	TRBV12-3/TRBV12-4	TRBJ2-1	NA	TGTGCCAGCAGTTTCGACAAGTCTGGTGAGCAGTTCTTC	CASSFDKSGEQFF
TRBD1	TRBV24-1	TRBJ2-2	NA	TGTGCCACCAGTGAGACTCGGACAGGGAACACCGGGGAGCTGTTTTTT	CATSETRTGNTGELFF
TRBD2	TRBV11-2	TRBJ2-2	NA	TGTGCCAGCAGCTTTCTAGCGGGCCCGCCCGGGGAGCTGTTTTTT	CASSFLAGPPGELFF
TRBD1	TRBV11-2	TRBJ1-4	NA	TGTGCCAGCAGCGTATCAGGGGGCGGTAATGAAAAACTGTTTTTT	CASSVSGGGNEKLFF
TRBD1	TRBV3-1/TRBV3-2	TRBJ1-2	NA	TGTGCCAGCAGCCCCGTGGACAGGGCCTTTGGCTACACCTTC	CASSPVDRAFGYTF
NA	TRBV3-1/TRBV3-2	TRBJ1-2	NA	TGTGCCAGCAGCCCAAGCGGGACCTCAGGAGGCTACACCTTC	CASSPSGTSGGYTF
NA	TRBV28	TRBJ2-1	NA	TGTGCCAGCAATGACTTAGACAGCTACAATGAGCAGTTCTTC	CASNDLDSYNEQFF
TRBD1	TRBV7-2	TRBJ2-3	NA	TGTGCCAGCAGTCTCAGGATTTCAGGGGGCCGTACAGATACGCAGTATTTT	CASSLRISGGRTDTQYF
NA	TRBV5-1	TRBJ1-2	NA	TGCGCCAGCAGCTTGGATGGACAGCCCCGTAGGGGCTACACCTTC	CASSLDGQPRRGYTF